Shown below are 9 T cell receptor beta chains from a single sample sequenced in a study of blood T cell repertoires in COVID-19. Profiling relied on immunoSEQ multiplex PCR, and the TCRdb table lists in-frame clones only, not all of them. The repertoire includes a few hundred thousand clones, 70% to 85% of them detected once, and approximately 1.5% sits in the top ten. Sequenced input: peripheral blood. The receptors shown here come from a woman aged 40 to 55 who had recovered from COVID-19.

V gene TRBV20-1 combines with J gene TRBJ2-1; D is perhaps TRBD2 (7 bases). CDR1 is DFQATT and CDR2 is SNEGSKA in the germline V gene (reference sequence). Trimming took off 3 bases at V and 7 bases at J, with 13 bases between the two ends. The CDR3 sequence is 13 residues long. The CDR3 region has the DNA TGCAGTGCTAGTAGGGGGGGCCTGAATGAGCAGTTCTTC. Translated: CSASRGGLNEQFF.

The V and J genes are TRBV5-8 and TRBJ2-5; tentatively, D is TRBD1 (6 bases). Deletions cut 0 bases from V and 5 bases from J, with 8 bases between. This CDR3 contains 13 residues. Germline CDR1 and CDR2: SGHTS and YDEGEE. The CDR3 DNA follows: TGTGCCAGCAGCTTGGGGGGGCAGGAGACCCAGTACTTC. This encodes CASSLGGQETQYF.

This chain joins TRBV30 and TRBJ1-4; D might be TRBD1 (5 bases). The V gene's germline CDR1 is GTSNPN and CDR2 SVGIG (reference sequence). V was clipped by 1 base and J by 10 bases, with 10 bases between them. CDR3 length: 12 residues. CDR3 sequence (DNA): TGTGCCTGGAGTGCCGGGGGTAGAAAACTGTTTTTT. It encodes CAWSAGGRKLFF.

V and J are TRBV3-1 (or the pseudogene TRBV3-2) and TRBJ1-2; D remains unclear. Germline CDR1 reads LGHDT; CDR2 reads YNNKEL (reference sequence). V dropped 1 base and J dropped 0 bases, with 9 bases sitting between them. The CDR3 consists of 15 residues. The CDR3 region is CASSQVVGTNYGYTF. In nucleotides, the CDR3 is TGTGCCAGCAGCCAAGTGGTCGGGACTAACTATGGCTACACCTTC.

The chain is built from TRBV6-4 and TRBJ2-2, with 8 bases aligning to TRBD1. V was pared by 5 bases and J by 3 bases, with 5 bases of the junction left unmatched. The length of the CDR3 is 15 residues. Germline values: CDR1 MRHNA, CDR2 SNTAGT. Here the CDR3 reads CASSQTGVDTGELFF. CDR3 nucleotides: TGTGCCAGCAGTCAGACAGGGGTGGACACCGGGGAGCTGTTTTTT.

In DNA form, the CDR3 reads TGCGCCAGCAGCTTGACGGGGGGCCGACAAGAGACCCAGTACTTC. Translation gives CASSLTGGRQETQYF. The V and J genes are TRBV5-1 and TRBJ2-5, with a possible D match to TRBD2 (7 bases). Trimming shortened V by 1 base and J by 2 bases, and 12 bases separated the two germline ends. Germline V gives CDR1 SGHRS, CDR2 YFSETQ. This CDR3 is 15 amino acids long.

The genes are TRBV7-9 and TRBJ1-6; 8 nucleotides line up with TRBD1. Germline CDR1 reads SEHNR; CDR2 reads FQNEAQ (reference sequence). The CDR3 totals 20 residues. The V and J ends lost 5 bases and 0 bases, in that order; junction bases with no gene match: 15. The CDR3 region is CASSTTGDALMSSYNSPLHF. CDR3 bases: TGTGCCAGCAGCACGACAGGGGACGCACTTATGAGCTCCTATAATTCACCCCTCCACTTT.

The rearrangement links TRBV19 to TRBJ2-2; a possible D gene is TRBD1 (5 bases). This CDR3 has 15 residues. V was clipped by 4 bases and J by 5 bases, with 14 bases between them. Germline V gives CDR1 LNHDA, CDR2 SQIVND (reference sequence). CDR3 in amino acids: CASSNNRRSTGELFF. The DNA of the CDR3 is TGTGCCAGTAGTAACAACAGGAGATCGACCGGGGAGCTGTTTTTT. Supplemented by reference TRBV19 and TRBJ2-2, the full variable domain reads DGGITQSPKYLFRKEGQNVTLSCEQNLNHDAMYWYRQDPGQGLRLIYYSQIVNDFQKGDIAEGYSVSREKKESFPLTVTSAQKNPTAFYLCASSNNRRSTGELFFGEGSRLTVL.

This chain joins TRBV19 and TRBJ1-1; D is perhaps TRBD1 (5 bases). V gave up 10 bases and J gave up 3 bases, with 12 bases separating them. Germline CDR1 reads LNHDA; CDR2 reads SQIVND (reference sequence). The CDR3 extends over 12 amino acids. The CDR3 DNA is TGTGCCACTTCCCGGGGGTACACTGAAGCTTTCTTT. Protein sequence: CATSRGYTEAFF.